A single T cell receptor beta chain is shown here with its context. Its antigen is undetermined. Germline V lookup: CDR1 SGHRS, CDR2 YFSETQ. With 4 bases removed from V and 0 bases from J, the gap between germline ends came to 10 bases. The CDR3 contains 15 residues. This sample was taken from a study of CD4 T cells in relation to SARS-CoV-2 and coronaviruses. In the study overall: Convalescent donors were aged about 20 to 72, with median approximately 39 years.

Notes on the study in general: Each donor contributed either pre-pandemic or post-infection samples, not both.

TCRdb keeps only in-frame clones here, not all; method: immunoSEQ multiplex PCR. The top ten clones hold over 3% of a sample with some 40,000 clones, over 75% of them seen once. Sequenced: memory CD4+ T cells from PBMCs. The V gene is TRBV5-1, the J gene TRBJ1-4, with D maybe TRBD1 (5 bases). This clonotype originated in an adult with COVID-19. The DNA of the CDR3 is TGCGCCAGCAGCCAGGGACGGACAACTAATGAAAAACTGTTTTTT. This translates into CASSQGRTTNEKLFF.